Each of the 28 T cell receptor beta chains below was sequenced from the same sample in a study of cytomegalovirus exposure and HLA in healthy donors. This PCR relied on a set of 60 Vbeta primers and 13 Jbeta primers. Only in-frame clones appear in the TCRdb table, and some are missing; sequencing was by immunoSEQ multiplex PCR. The sample lists almost 200,000 clones, 70% to 80% seen once, with approximately 0.4% in the top ten. The sequencing sample was made of PBMCs. The receptors stem from a male donor in good health and CMV-seropositive.

This chain connects TRBV5-6 to TRBJ2-7; possibly TRBD2 for D (5 bases). The germline V gene encodes CDR1 SGHDT and CDR2 YYEEEE. V lost 1 base and J 2 bases, leaving 16 bases between the germline ends. The CDR3 contains 16 residues. The CDR3 coding sequence is TGTGCCAGCAGCTTGAGAGTACGGGCCGGGGCCTACGAGCAGTACTTC. This translates into CASSLRVRAGAYEQYF.

The J gene is TRBJ2-2, the V gene TRBV5-6, with 7 bases matching TRBD2. The V and J ends lost 1 base and 1 base, in that order; junction bases with no gene match: 4. The length of the CDR3 is 16 residues. CDR1 and CDR2 from the germline V gene are SGHDT and YYEEEE. Here the CDR3 DNA reads TGTGCCAGCAGCTTGTCACCTAGCGGGAACACCGGGGAGCTGTTTTTT. As protein: CASSLSPSGNTGELFF. Together with reference TRBV5-6 and TRBJ2-2, the CDR3 gives the full variable domain: DAGVTQSPTHLIKTRGQQVTLRCSPKSGHDTVSWYQQALGQGPQFIFQYYEEEERQRGNFPDRFSGHQFPNYSSELNVNALLLGDSALYLCASSLSPSGNTGELFFGEGSRLTVL.

This clone was detected only a few times. The chain combines TRBV5-1 with TRBJ2-1, with 8 nucleotides matching TRBD2. Unmatched junction bases numbered 6, after V lost 6 bases and J lost 4 bases. The germline V gene has CDR1 SGHRS and CDR2 YFSETQ. This CDR3 region has 14 residues. The CDR3 spells CASTPGGGYNEQFF. In DNA form, the CDR3 reads TGCGCCAGCACCCCGGGGGGGGGTTACAATGAGCAGTTCTTC.

This clone turned up a few times. V gene TRBV19 combines with J gene TRBJ2-5; weak D call: TRBD2 (7 bases). In germline, CDR1 is LNHDA, CDR2 SQIVND (reference sequence). There are 15 residues in the CDR3. V was trimmed by 4 bases and J by 9 bases, leaving 21 bases between them. The CDR3 region is CASSKRESGAVAQYF. CDR3 DNA sequence: TGTGCCAGTAGTAAGCGGGAATCGGGGGCAGTAGCCCAGTACTTC.

V and J are TRBV5-1 and TRBJ1-2; no reliable D call. Germline CDR1 reads SGHRS; CDR2 reads YFSETQ. This CDR3 is built from 14 residues. V was cut by 6 bases and J by 0 bases, with 12 bases left in between. CDR3 coding DNA: TGCGCCAGCACCTCACATTTAACTAACTATGGCTACACCTTC. Its protein product is CASTSHLTNYGYTF.

This clone was picked up a small number of times. The chain is built from TRBV10-3 and TRBJ2-2; D perhaps matches TRBD2 (6 bases). Germline V gene lookup returns CDR1 ENHRY and CDR2 SYGVKD. V lost 7 bases and J lost 4, with 13 bases in between. This CDR3 is built from 14 residues. As DNA, the CDR3 is TGTGCCATCACTCCGGGACTGACCACCGGGGAGCTGTTTTTT. It translates to CAITPGLTTGELFF.

The chain recombines TRBV5-6 with TRBJ1-3; TRBD1 might be the D (5 bases). CDR3 length equals 15 residues. The ends were cut back, 2 bases at V and 7 bases at J, with 16 bases in the middle. Germline V gene lookup returns CDR1 SGHDT and CDR2 YYEEEE. In DNA form, the CDR3 reads TGTGCCAGCAGCTTAGGCCAAGGGGTCCTTAACACCATATATTTT. The encoded protein is CASSLGQGVLNTIYF.

V usage is TRBV11-2 and J usage is TRBJ1-2, with D possibly being TRBD1 (5 bases). V shed 1 base and J shed 4 bases, with 13 bases lying between them. In germline, CDR1 is SGHAT, CDR2 FQNNGV. The length of the CDR3 is 15 residues. The CDR3 region is CASSLGQGVIYGYTF. DNA for the CDR3: TGTGCCAGCAGCTTAGGTCAGGGCGTAATCTATGGCTACACCTTC.

The CDR3 region is CASSLRTDTQYF. CDR3 sequence (DNA): TGTGCCAGCAGCCTCCGCACAGATACGCAGTATTTT. The rearrangement links TRBV7-2 to TRBJ2-3; D gene uncertain. The ends were cut back, 5 bases at V and 1 base at J, with 4 bases in the middle. Germline lookup yields CDR1 SGHTA and CDR2 FQGNSA. The CDR3 covers 12 residues.

The genes are TRBV6-5 and TRBJ2-7; 9 nucleotides agree with TRBD2. CDR3 length equals 13 residues. J gave up 7 bases and V 6 bases, and 7 bases lay outside the gene matches. Germline V lookup: CDR1 MNHEY, CDR2 SVGAGI. DNA of the CDR3: TGTGCCAGCAGGATAGCGGGAGAACGGGAGCAGTACTTC. It translates to CASRIAGEREQYF.

This clone has just a few counts. This chain uses TRBV7-2 with TRBJ2-3; TRBD2 aligns across 8 bases. The CDR3 is 15 amino acids. CDR1 SGHTA and CDR2 FQGNSA come from the germline V gene. With 5 bases clipped from V and 4 bases from J, the junction kept 8 bases outside the gene matches. CDR3 residues: CASSPLAGGPDTQYF. The CDR3 DNA is TGTGCCAGCAGCCCTTTGGCGGGGGGCCCAGATACGCAGTATTTT. Full variable domain (remainder filled in from reference TRBV7-2 and TRBJ2-3): GAGVSQSPSNKVTEKGKDVELRCDPISGHTALYWYRQSLGQGLEFLIYFQGNSAPDKSGLPSDRFSAERTGGSVSTLTIQRTQQEDSAVYLCASSPLAGGPDTQYFGPGTRLTVL.

The chain employs TRBV5-6 and TRBJ2-1; D remains unclear. This CDR3 is 14 amino acids long. The V gene lost 1 base and the J gene lost 0 bases, with 5 bases spanning the gap. Germline lookup yields CDR1 SGHDT and CDR2 YYEEEE. CDR3 sequence: CASSLSSSYNEQFF. In DNA form, the CDR3 reads TGTGCCAGCAGCTTGAGTAGCTCCTACAATGAGCAGTTCTTC. Full variable domain (missing parts from reference TRBV5-6 and TRBJ2-1): DAGVTQSPTHLIKTRGQQVTLRCSPKSGHDTVSWYQQALGQGPQFIFQYYEEEERQRGNFPDRFSGHQFPNYSSELNVNALLLGDSALYLCASSLSSSYNEQFFGPGTRLTVL.

J is TRBJ2-5 and V is TRBV10-3; D remains ambiguous. Germline-derived CDR1 and CDR2 are ENHRY and SYGVKD. Trimming cost V 8 bases and J 0 bases, with 10 bases left between them. The CDR3 runs to 13 residues. CDR3 sequence: CAIALDNQETQYF. As DNA, the CDR3 is TGTGCCATCGCCCTAGATAACCAAGAGACCCAGTACTTC.

The chain uses TRBV6-1 and TRBJ2-7; 9 nucleotides agree with TRBD2. The germline CDR1 and CDR2 sequences are MNHNS and SASEGT. J was trimmed by 5 bases and V by 2 bases; bases with no gene match: 7. This CDR3 is 15 amino acids long. The CDR3 DNA follows: TGTGCCAGCAGTGAAAGGCGGGGGGGCGTGGACGAGCAGTACTTC. Translation gives CASSERRGGVDEQYF.

The chain couples TRBV9 to TRBJ1-1; D ambiguous. The CDR3 length is 15 residues. V was shortened by 2 bases and J by 3 bases, with 14 bases between the two germline ends. CDR1 SGDLS and CDR2 YYNGEE come from the germline V gene. The CDR3 DNA is TGTGCCAGCAGCGTGGACGGGTGGGAGGACACTGAAGCTTTCTTT. This encodes CASSVDGWEDTEAFF.

The chain links TRBV25-1 to TRBJ1-2; no firm D call. The CDR3 sequence is 16 residues long. Germline CDR1 reads MGHDK; CDR2 reads SYGVNS. Between the trimmed V and J ends, which lost 1 base and 0 bases, there was a span of 12 bases. The CDR3 coding sequence is TGTGCCAGCAGTGAATCGGTCGACTCGGCTAACTATGGCTACACCTTC. This sequence encodes CASSESVDSANYGYTF.

The chain carries TRBV6-6 and TRBJ2-7; 12 bases match TRBD2. Germline trimming cut 6 bases from V and 5 bases from J; bases unmatched to any gene: 5. The V gene's germline CDR1 is MNHNY and CDR2 SVGAGI (reference sequence). The CDR3 is made up of 14 amino acids. CDR3 loop: CASRPGLAGHEQYF. The CDR3 DNA is TGTGCCAGCAGACCCGGACTAGCGGGACACGAGCAGTACTTC.

The chain employs TRBV5-1 and TRBJ1-2, with D unresolved. Per the germline V gene, CDR1 is SGHRS and CDR2 is YFSETQ. This CDR3 contains 14 residues. Trimming stripped 0 bases from V and 0 bases from J, with 6 bases between. The CDR3 protein is CASSLAQTNYGYTF. The CDR3 DNA reads as TGCGCCAGCAGCTTGGCCCAGACTAACTATGGCTACACCTTC.

The rearrangement links TRBV25-1 to TRBJ2-5, with 9 bases that match TRBD2. The CDR3 contains 15 residues. Germline CDR1 is MGHDK and CDR2 is SYGVNS. J lost 5 bases, V lost 1 base, and 5 bases had no gene match. The CDR3 sequence is CASSESLTSGETQYF. The DNA for the CDR3 is TGTGCCAGCAGTGAATCCCTGACTAGCGGTGAGACCCAGTACTTC.

V and J are TRBV27 and TRBJ1-2; tentatively, D is TRBD1 (5 bases). This CDR3 comprises 14 residues. Trimming left V 5 bases short and J 1 base short, with 11 bases between. Germline V CDR1 and CDR2: MNHEY, SMNVEV (reference sequence). CDR3 region: CASSPDGGNYGYTF. CDR3 DNA sequence: TGTGCCAGCAGTCCGGACGGGGGTAACTATGGCTACACCTTC.

This clone was observed a few times. The rearrangement links TRBV7-2 to TRBJ2-1; possible D gene TRBD2, 5 bases. V lost 5 bases and J 7 bases, leaving 21 bases between the germline ends. Germline CDR1 and CDR2: SGHTA and FQGNSA. This CDR3 comprises 16 residues. CDR3 DNA: TGTGCCAGCAGCGCTCACGGGATCCTGACGAAGAATGAGCAGTTCTTC. It encodes CASSAHGILTKNEQFF. Full variable domain (outside the CDR3, taken from reference TRBV7-2 and TRBJ2-1): GAGVSQSPSNKVTEKGKDVELRCDPISGHTALYWYRQSLGQGLEFLIYFQGNSAPDKSGLPSDRFSAERTGGSVSTLTIQRTQQEDSAVYLCASSAHGILTKNEQFFGPGTRLTVL.

The gene calls are TRBV2 and TRBJ1-4; 7 positions match TRBD1. Germline V gene data show CDR1 as SNHLY and CDR2 as FYNNEI. CDR3 size: 16 residues. Trimming at V came to 10 bases and at J to 0 bases, leaving 11 bases not matched to a gene. CDR3 nucleotide sequence: TGTGCCACGCGAGCCGGGACAGCACCAACTAATGAAAAACTGTTTTTT. Its translation: CATRAGTAPTNEKLFF. Together with reference TRBV2 and TRBJ1-4, the CDR3 gives the full variable domain: EPEVTQTPSHQVTQMGQEVILRCVPISNHLYFYWYRQILGQKVEFLVSFYNNEISEKSEIFDDQFSVERPDGSNFTLKIRSTKLEDSAMYFCATRAGTAPTNEKLFFGSGTQLSVL.

The V and J genes are TRBV7-3 and TRBJ2-5; 7 bases are a match to TRBD2. Trimming at V came to 5 bases and at J to 3 bases, leaving 9 bases not matched to a gene. Germline CDR1 and CDR2: SGHTA and FQGTGA. The CDR3 is 15 residues long. CDR3 nucleotides: TGTGCCAGCAGCCCTGGACTAGAGATCAAAGAGACCCAGTACTTC. It translates to CASSPGLEIKETQYF.

The V gene is TRBV14, the J gene TRBJ2-7; TRBD1 matches 10 bases. The J segment lost 5 bases and the V segment lost 4 bases, leaving 8 bases of the junction unmatched. The germline V gene has CDR1 SGHDN and CDR2 FVKESK. This CDR3 contains 15 residues. The CDR3 DNA sequence: TGTGCCAGCAGCCTCTCCGGGACAGGGGCTAACGAGCAGTACTTC. It specifies CASSLSGTGANEQYF.

V usage is TRBV6-5 and J usage is TRBJ1-2; TRBD1 is a possible D gene (6 bases). With 6 bases removed from V and 6 bases from J, the gap between germline ends came to 14 bases. The germline V gene encodes CDR1 MNHEY and CDR2 SVGAGI. This CDR3 contains 13 residues. The CDR3 sequence: CASSPMAGDGYTF. The CDR3 DNA is TGTGCCAGCAGCCCAATGGCAGGGGATGGCTACACCTTC.

The gene calls are TRBV28 and TRBJ2-2; D gene uncertain. The V end was cut by 8 bases, the J end by 2 bases, with 6 bases between. The CDR3 sequence is 12 residues long. CDR1 and CDR2 from the germline V gene are MDHEN and SYDVKM. Here the CDR3 DNA reads TGTGCCAGCGGTCTAAACACCGGGGAGCTGTTTTTT. Translation gives CASGLNTGELFF.

The V call is TRBV19, the J call TRBJ1-4; 8 bases align to TRBD1. Germline-derived CDR1 and CDR2 are LNHDA and SQIVND (reference sequence). This CDR3 is built from 13 residues. With 6 bases clipped from V and 7 bases from J, the junction kept 4 bases outside the gene matches. CDR3 region: CASRETGVEKLFF. DNA of the CDR3: TGTGCCAGTAGGGAGACAGGGGTTGAAAAACTGTTTTTT.

The rearrangement links TRBV5-4 to TRBJ2-7; 8 nucleotides agree with TRBD2. CDR3 length: 15 residues. CDR1 and CDR2 from the germline V gene are SGHNT and YYREEE (reference sequence). Trimming took 2 bases from V and 2 from J; bases not matched to a gene: 6. The CDR3, as DNA: TGTGCCAGCAGCTTACCCGGGACTAGAACCTACGAGCAGTACTTC. This encodes CASSLPGTRTYEQYF. Full variable domain (rest looked up from reference TRBV5-4 and TRBJ2-7): ETGVTQSPTHLIKTRGQQVTLRCSSQSGHNTVSWYQQALGQGPQFIFQYYREEENGRGNFPPRFSGLQFPNYSSELNVNALELDDSALYLCASSLPGTRTYEQYFGPGTRLTVT.